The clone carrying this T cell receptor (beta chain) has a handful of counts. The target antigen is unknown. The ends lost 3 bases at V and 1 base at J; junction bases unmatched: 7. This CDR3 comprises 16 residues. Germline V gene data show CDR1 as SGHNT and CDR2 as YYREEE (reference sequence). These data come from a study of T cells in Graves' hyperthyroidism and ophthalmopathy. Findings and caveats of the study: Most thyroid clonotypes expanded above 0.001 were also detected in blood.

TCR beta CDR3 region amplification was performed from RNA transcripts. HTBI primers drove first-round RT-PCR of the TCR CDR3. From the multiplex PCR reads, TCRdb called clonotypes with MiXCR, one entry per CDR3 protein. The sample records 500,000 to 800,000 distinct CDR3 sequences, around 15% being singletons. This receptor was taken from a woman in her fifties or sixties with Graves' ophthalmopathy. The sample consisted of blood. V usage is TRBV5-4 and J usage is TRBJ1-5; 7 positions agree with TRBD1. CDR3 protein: CASSSIKTGSNQPQHF. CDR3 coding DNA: TGTGCCAGCAGCTCTATAAAGACAGGGAGCAATCAGCCCCAGCATTTT.